The 20 T cell receptor beta chains listed next were all sequenced from one sample in a study of shared clonotypes between healthy human individuals. Positive CCR7 selection of CD45RO-negative cells yielded the naive CD8 cells, and terminally differentiated effector memory CD45RA+ cells were excluded. Sequenced by immunoSEQ multiplex PCR; TCRdb stores in-frame clones only, minus some. The sample holds some 1,900,000 clones, 85% to 95% seen once. Sequencing was done on a sample of naive CD8+ T cells sorted from blood. The receptors here all came from a man aged 18 to 30 in good health.

A single count supports this clone. The J gene is TRBJ2-5, the V gene TRBV7-2, with D unclear. Between the trimmed V and J ends, which lost 2 bases and 5 bases, there was a span of 12 bases. There are 14 residues in the CDR3. Germline lookup yields CDR1 SGHTA and CDR2 FQGNSA. CDR3 region: CASSLIPRFETQYF. CDR3 DNA: TGTGCCAGCAGCTTAATACCGCGATTCGAGACCCAGTACTTC.

V gene TRBV11-2 combines with J gene TRBJ2-3; no definite D call. V lost 5 bases, J lost 0 bases, and 12 bases lay in between. This CDR3 has 15 amino acids. Germline CDR1 reads SGHAT; CDR2 reads FQNNGV. CDR3 loop: CASSDLQSSTDTQYF. The CDR3, as DNA: TGTGCCAGCAGCGACTTACAATCTAGCACAGATACGCAGTATTTT.

V gene TRBV5-1 combines with J gene TRBJ2-5, with 7 positions matching TRBD1. This CDR3 contains 14 residues. V shed 0 bases and J 5 bases; nucleotides not matched to a gene: 4. CDR1 and CDR2 (germline): SGHRS, YFSETQ. CDR3 sequence (DNA): TGCGCCAGCAGCTTGGGACAGGGAGACGAGACCCAGTACTTC. This codes for CASSLGQGDETQYF.

The gene calls are TRBV6-1 and TRBJ2-2; 7 nucleotides line up with TRBD2. The trim removed 1 base at V and 5 bases at J, leaving 7 bases unmatched. The CDR3 loop spans 16 amino acids. Germline CDR1 MNHNS, CDR2 SASEGT. The CDR3 DNA reads as TGTGCCAGCAGTGAAGGGGCAGGGAGGGTGACCGGGGAGCTGTTTTTT. Its translation: CASSEGAGRVTGELFF.

This clone was counted once. Other DNA sequences within the sample encode an identical CDR3. The chain joins TRBV9 to TRBJ2-1; D remains ambiguous. The CDR3 spans 15 residues. V dropped 0 bases and J dropped 1 base, with 8 bases sitting between them. Germline values: CDR1 SGDLS, CDR2 YYNGEE. CDR3 bases: TGTGCCAGCAGCGTAGAGGCAGCTTCCTACAATGAGCAGTTCTTC. It is translated as CASSVEAASYNEQFF.

The gene calls are TRBV5-6 and TRBJ2-7; D is unresolved. Germline V gives CDR1 SGHDT, CDR2 YYEEEE. CDR3 size: 17 residues. V lost 4 bases and J lost 0, with 20 bases in between. Written as DNA, the CDR3 is TGTGCCAGCAGCGAGTTCGTACTGGGATTGGCCTCCTACGAGCAGTACTTC. It specifies CASSEFVLGLASYEQYF.

The chain's CDR3 is CSVVAGEVNEQFF. CDR3 in DNA: TGCAGCGTTGTAGCGGGCGAGGTCAATGAGCAGTTCTTC. This chain links TRBV29-1 with TRBJ2-1, with 7 bases that match TRBD2. V gave up 4 bases and J gave up 6 bases; unmatched junction bases: 6. Germline V CDR1 and CDR2: SQVTM, ANQGSEA. The CDR3 sequence is 13 residues long.

This clone was counted once. V and J are TRBV10-2 and TRBJ2-1; 7 bases match TRBD1. V gave up 10 bases and J gave up 10 bases; unmatched junction bases: 16. CDR3 length equals 14 residues. Germline V gene sequence: CDR1 WSHSY, CDR2 SAAADI. CDR3 sequence reads: CATENTGEWGEQFF. Written as DNA, the CDR3 is TGCGCCACCGAGAATACAGGGGAATGGGGGGAGCAGTTCTTC.

This chain connects TRBV28 to TRBJ2-7; 10 nucleotides agree with TRBD1. Trimming removed 6 bases from V and 4 bases from J; junction bases left unmatched: 9. The CDR3 loop spans 15 amino acids. Germline V gives CDR1 MDHEN, CDR2 SYDVKM. CDR3 bases: TGTGCCAGCAGCCGTTTAAGGACAGGGGGTTACGAGCAGTACTTC. It codes for CASSRLRTGGYEQYF.

V and J are TRBV27 and TRBJ2-3, with 8 bases identical to TRBD1. CDR1 is MNHEY, CDR2 SMNVEV, per germline (reference sequence). CDR3 size: 16 residues. The V gene end was trimmed by 6 bases and the J gene end by 8 bases; junction bases not matched to a gene: 16. The CDR3 DNA sequence: TGTGCCAGCAGCCCTGACAGGGGTTCATTCCTGACTACGCAGTATTTT. It codes for CASSPDRGSFLTTQYF.

J is TRBJ1-1 and V is TRBV10-1, with D possibly matching TRBD1 (5 bases). The CDR3 runs 13 residues. CDR1 is WNHNN, CDR2 SYGVQD, per germline (reference sequence). Trimming left V 2 bases short and J 6 bases short, with 10 bases between. CDR3 DNA sequence: TGCGCCAGCAGTGAGCAGGGTTGGGCTGAAGCTTTCTTT. Amino acid sequence: CASSEQGWAEAFF.

The rearrangement uses TRBV6-6 and TRBJ2-7; possibly TRBD2 for D (6 bases). V was cut by 2 bases and J by 1 base, with 9 bases left in between. This CDR3 comprises 14 residues. Germline-derived CDR1 and CDR2 are MNHNY and SVGAGI (reference sequence). The CDR3 DNA sequence: TGTGCCAGCAGTTACGGGACTCCATCCTACGAGCAGTACTTC. It yields the protein CASSYGTPSYEQYF.

Here the CDR3 DNA reads TGTGCCAGCGGAAGCGGGAGTTCCTACGAGCAGTACTTC. The encoded protein is CASGSGSSYEQYF. The chain joins TRBV5-4 to TRBJ2-7, with 8 bases lining up with TRBD2. The CDR3 sequence is 13 residues long. The germline CDR1 and CDR2 sequences are SGHNT and YYREEE (reference sequence). V shed 7 bases and J 1 base; nucleotides not matched to a gene: 4. Full variable domain (missing parts from reference TRBV5-4 and TRBJ2-7): ETGVTQSPTHLIKTRGQQVTLRCSSQSGHNTVSWYQQALGQGPQFIFQYYREEENGRGNFPPRFSGLQFPNYSSELNVNALELDDSALYLCASGSGSSYEQYFGPGTRLTVT.

CDR3 residues: CASSPWSGYEQYF. Here the CDR3 DNA reads TGTGCCAGCAGCCCCTGGTCAGGCTACGAGCAGTACTTC. The chain has TRBV7-2 and TRBJ2-7; unclear D gene. The germline V gene has CDR1 SGHTA and CDR2 FQGNSA. V was shortened by 5 bases and J by 3 bases, with 11 bases between the two germline ends. The CDR3 is 13 residues long.

The genes are TRBV6-1 and TRBJ1-1, with D hard to call. V gave up 1 base and J gave up 1 base, with 7 bases separating them. CDR1 and CDR2 from the germline V gene are MNHNS and SASEGT. The length of the CDR3 is 14 residues. In nucleotides, the CDR3 is TGTGCCAGCAGTGAAGGGGCCCCGAACACTGAAGCTTTCTTT. This codes for CASSEGAPNTEAFF.

CDR3 DNA: TGCGCCAGCAGTGAGTCGGGACAGGGGAGCACAGATACGCAGTATTTT. Amino acids: CASSESGQGSTDTQYF. The genes are TRBV10-1 and TRBJ2-3; 10 positions match TRBD1. The germline gives CDR1 WNHNN, CDR2 SYGVQD (reference sequence). With V trimmed by 0 bases and J by 0 bases, 0 bases remained unmatched. This CDR3 spans 16 amino acids.

J is TRBJ2-3 and V is TRBV10-1; no definite D call. CDR1 is WNHNN and CDR2 is SYGVQD in the germline V gene (reference sequence). CDR3 size: 14 residues. V was shortened by 3 bases and J by 5 bases, with 12 bases between the two germline ends. CDR3 DNA sequence: TGCGCCAGCAGTGACTGGCCCATCGGAGATACGCAGTATTTT. It specifies CASSDWPIGDTQYF.

The V gene is TRBV28, the J gene TRBJ1-2; D gene uncertain. Per germline, CDR1 MDHEN and CDR2 SYDVKM. Trimming took off 5 bases at V and 7 bases at J, with 14 bases between the two ends. The CDR3 sequence is 13 residues long. CDR3 amino acids: CASSPDGLGGYTF. CDR3 nucleotides: TGTGCCAGCAGTCCGGACGGGTTAGGTGGCTACACCTTC.

The V call is TRBV1, the J call TRBJ2-7; TRBD2 is the table's D call, not checked against the DNA. TRBV1 has pseudogene status. The CDR3 is 20 amino acids. The CDR3: CTSSPSPGLRRPSPLYEQYF. The CDR3 coding sequence is TGCACCAGCAGCCCAAGCCCAGGACTGAGGCGACCATCACCACTCTACGAGCAGTACTTC.

The chain links TRBV5-1 to TRBJ2-7; 9 nucleotides align to TRBD1. CDR3 size: 15 residues. In germline, CDR1 is SGHRS, CDR2 YFSETQ. V trimming: 4 bases; J trimming: 2 bases; junction bases outside the gene matches: 7. The CDR3 reads CASSLQDRGTYEQYF. CDR3 DNA sequence: TGCGCCAGCAGCCTACAGGACAGGGGAACCTACGAGCAGTACTTC. Looking up the rest from reference TRBV5-1 and TRBJ2-7 gives the full variable domain: KAGVTQTPRYLIKTRGQQVTLSCSPISGHRSVSWYQQTPGQGLQFLFEYFSETQRNKGNFPGRFSGRQFSNSRSEMNVSTLELGDSALYLCASSLQDRGTYEQYFGPGTRLTVT.